The sequence of this T cell receptor (beta chain) was determined in a study of radiation and T cells in renal cell carcinoma. Study results and caveats: Top tumor clonotypes rose in blood 2 weeks post-radiation, then contracted.

Time point reported: blood 2 weeks post-SBRT. Treatment described: 15 Gy SBRT to primary tumor, nephrectomy 4 weeks later. This clone was observed a single time. Antigen specificity is unknown. Germline CDR1 reads MNHEY; CDR2 reads SMNVEV (reference sequence). V lost 2 bases, J lost 8 bases, and 19 bases lay in between. This CDR3 region has 16 residues. Clones were read by immunoSEQ multiplex PCR, and TCRdb kept only the in-frame ones, dropping some. Of more than 100,000 clones listed, 88% were seen once; the top ten hold 5.5% to 6.5%. The sequencing used blood, collected from a patient whose treatment included radiotherapy and nephrectomy. The TCR sequence derives from a woman between 70 and 85 years old with renal cell carcinoma. V and J are TRBV27 and TRBJ2-1; no clear D. The DNA of the CDR3 is TGTGCCAGCAGTTTAAGTTTGGTAAAAGTCATCCATGAGCAGTTCTTC. Protein product: CASSLSLVKVIHEQFF.